Listed below are T cell receptor beta chains from one sample, sequenced in a study of radiation and T cells in renal cell carcinoma. Sequencing was performed with immunoSEQ multiplex PCR; in TCRdb, only in-frame clones are kept and a portion is missing. This table holds about 18,000 clones, about 50% found once. Sequenced here: tumor tissue, sampled from a patient whose treatment included radiotherapy and nephrectomy. The source of these receptors is a man between 45 and 60 years old with renal cell carcinoma. Each CDR3 is given with its conserved first and last residue. The order of the fields is J gene, V gene, CDR3 length, clone size, D gene, CDR3 DNA, CDR3 protein. The D gene is left open where the match is weak. Part of the rows lack a size; the others show once, few, many or a class for expanded clones.

>TRBJ1-5|TRBV6-6|15|.|TRBD1
TGTGCCAGCAGTGCTACAGGGGGAGGCGGTCAGCCCCAGCATTTT
CASSATGGGGQPQHF
>TRBJ2-6|TRBV5-4|15|.|.
TGTGCCAGCAGCTTGCCCGGGATTGGGGCCAACGTCCTGACTTTC
CASSLPGIGANVLTF
>TRBJ2-7|TRBV5-1|14|.|.
TGCGCCAGCAGCTTGTCCTACGACCTCTACGAGCAGTACTTC
CASSLSYDLYEQYF
>TRBJ2-2|TRBV7-6|14|.|.
TGTGCCAGCAGCTTAGGCACTAGTCCCGGGGAGCTGTTTTTT
CASSLGTSPGELFF
>TRBJ1-2|TRBV19|15|.|.
TGTGCCAGTAGCCAGGGCCACAGTTATAACTATGGCTACACCTTC
CASSQGHSYNYGYTF
>TRBJ2-5|TRBV2|13|.|.
TGTGCCAGCGAAATGGCTAGGGAGGAGACCCAGTACTTC
CASEMAREETQYF
>TRBJ1-5|TRBV6-1|13|few|.
TGTGCCAGCAGGGTCCAGGACTATCAGCCCCAGCATTTT
CASRVQDYQPQHF
>TRBJ1-6|TRBV23-1|16|.|.
TGCGCCAGGGGCCCCGCTGTTAGGACGGTATCCTCACCCCTCCACTTT
CARGPAVRTVSSPLHF
>TRBJ2-5|TRBV29-1|13|.|.
TGCAGCGTTGTCGTCCGGAACCAAGAGACCCAGTACTTC
CSVVVRNQETQYF
>TRBJ1-2|TRBV10-3|13|few|.
TGTGCCATCACAGGACTCCAAGGAGGTGGCTACACCTTC
CAITGLQGGGYTF
>TRBJ1-5|TRBV5-1|15|.|TRBD1
TGCGCCAGCAGCTTAGGACAGGGGAGCAATCAGCCCCAGCATTTT
CASSLGQGSNQPQHF
>TRBJ2-1|TRBV7-2|18|.|.
TGTGCCAGCAGCTTGAGGGATGCTGTGAGGGCCTTATACAATGAGCAGTTCTTC
CASSLRDAVRALYNEQFF
>TRBJ2-2|TRBV6-5|14|.|TRBD1
TGTGCCAGCACTTTCGGACAGGGATTCGGGGAGCTGTTTTTT
CASTFGQGFGELFF
>TRBJ2-7|TRBV11-2|14|many|.
TGTGCCAGCAGCCCACGGGCAGAGCCCTACGAGCAGTACTTC
CASSPRAEPYEQYF
>TRBJ1-4|TRBV21-1|15|few|.
TGTGCCAGCAGCAGAAGGGAAGCAACTAATGAAAAACTGTTTTTT
CASSRREATNEKLFF
>TRBJ2-7|TRBV7-2|11|few|.
TGTGCCAGCAACACCGGAGGCAAGCAGTACTTC
CASNTGGKQYF
>TRBJ1-1|TRBV30|11|.|.
TGTGCCTGGAGCTGGGAGGGTAAGGCTTTCTTT
CAWSWEGKAFF